The T cell receptor (beta chain) under discussion was sequenced for a study of blood T cells in healthy people across ages. The study, taken as a whole, reports: Lack of knowledge of donor CMV status possibly confounded expanded clonotype changes. The study found more naive CD4+ cells and higher diversity in long-lived than aged donors.

The CDR3 consists of 17 residues. V trimming: 3 bases; J trimming: 2 bases; junction bases outside the gene matches: 7. Germline V gives CDR1 KGHDR, CDR2 SFDVKD. A second PCR, run for 7 to 11 cycles, used a sample-barcoded 5' primer plus a J-beta primer mix. TCRdb passed the 5' RACE reads through MiXCR, listing each CDR3 protein once. Here the sample spans 760,000 or so distinct CDR3 sequences, 20% to 30% being singletons. This clonotype came up a few times. Its antigen is unidentified. A further study also used this sample, focusing on T cells of mothers and their children.

This chain uses TRBV24-1 with TRBJ2-2; 8 bases are shared with TRBD1. The clonotype was recovered from a boy aged 10-17 years in good health. The sequencing input was blood. The CDR3 protein is CATSDTGTGDNTGELFF. CDR3 DNA sequence: TGTGCCACCAGTGATACCGGGACAGGCGACAACACCGGGGAGCTGTTTTTT.